The TCR beta chain described here comes from a study of cytomegalovirus exposure and HLA in healthy donors. Only a few counts were recorded for this clone. PCR used 60 Vbeta primers and 13 Jbeta primers. Sequenced by immunoSEQ multiplex PCR; TCRdb stores in-frame clones only, minus some. The repertoire includes about 76,000 clones, 72% of them detected once, and roughly 10% sits in the top ten. CDR1 is SGHRS and CDR2 is YFSETQ in the germline V gene. This CDR3 comprises 15 residues. The junction had 7 bases not matched to a gene; V was cut back by 3 bases and J by 3 bases. Specimen: PBMCs. The chain joins TRBV5-1 to TRBJ2-7; 9 bases are shared with TRBD1. The clonotype comes from a woman in her forties in good health and CMV-seropositive. The CDR3 DNA follows: TGCGCCAGCAGCTCGGTGGGGGGACAGGGCTACGAGCAGTACTTC. It encodes CASSSVGGQGYEQYF.